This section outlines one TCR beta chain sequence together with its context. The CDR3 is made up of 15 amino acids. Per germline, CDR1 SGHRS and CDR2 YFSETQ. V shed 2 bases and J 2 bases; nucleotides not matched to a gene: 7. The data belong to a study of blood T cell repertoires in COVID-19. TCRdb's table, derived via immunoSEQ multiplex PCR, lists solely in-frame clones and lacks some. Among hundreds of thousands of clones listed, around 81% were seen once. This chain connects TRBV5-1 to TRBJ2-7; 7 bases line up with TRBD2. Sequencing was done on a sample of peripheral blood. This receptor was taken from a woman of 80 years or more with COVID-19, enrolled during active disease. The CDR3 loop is CASSLGAGETYEQYF. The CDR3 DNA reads TGCGCCAGCAGCTTAGGGGCGGGAGAAACCTACGAGCAGTACTTC.